What follows describes a single T cell receptor beta chain. The length of the CDR3 is 16 residues. Germline V gene data show CDR1 as MDHEN and CDR2 as SYDVKM. After removal of 1 base from V and 3 bases from J, the junction contained 6 bases not matched to a gene. The entry originates in a study of beta chain features in type 1 diabetes. The entirety of the isolated RNA underwent reverse transcription, so expressed TCRB transcripts were sequenced. The data were produced by immunoSEQ multiplex PCR, yet TCRdb's version contains in-frame clones alone and is incomplete. The table lists hundreds of thousands of clones, 11% of them singletons.

J is TRBJ2-4 and V is TRBV28; TRBD2 agrees at 7 bases. The sequenced sample was naive CD4+ T cells from blood. This TCR was recovered from a woman in her 30s in good health. CDR3 sequence: CASSLLASGNKNIQYF. The DNA of the CDR3 is TGTGCCAGCAGTTTATTGGCTAGCGGAAACAAAAACATTCAGTACTTC.